The 26 T cell receptor beta chains in this list originate from one sample, sequenced in a study of cytomegalovirus exposure and HLA in healthy donors. The primer mix had 60 Vbeta and 13 Jbeta primers. TCRdb keeps only in-frame clones here, not all; method: immunoSEQ multiplex PCR. This sample has about 63,000 clones, with roughly 75% found just once. The sequenced sample consisted of PBMCs. All receptors come from a woman between 35 and 50 years old in good health and CMV-seropositive.

The V call is TRBV5-8, the J call TRBJ2-7; TRBD1 aligns across 9 bases. Germline CDR1 reads SGHTS; CDR2 reads YDEGEE. The CDR3 is made up of 16 amino acids. Germline trimming cut 0 bases from V and 3 bases from J; bases unmatched to any gene: 7. CDR3 coding DNA: TGTGCCAGCAGCTTGGGGTGGGGACAGGGAGGCTACGAGCAGTACTTC. This encodes CASSLGWGQGGYEQYF.

The chain couples TRBV7-8 to TRBJ2-2; D remains unclear. Germline CDR1 SGHVS, CDR2 FQNEAQ. This CDR3 is built from 12 residues. The germline V and J ends were trimmed by 4 bases and 5 bases, with 5 bases remaining between them. CDR3 in DNA: TGTGCCAGCAGCTCTTATACCGGGGAGCTGTTTTTT. Protein product: CASSSYTGELFF.

This clone appeared a single time. The V and J genes are TRBV7-2 and TRBJ1-3, with TRBD1 as a possible D gene (6 bases). Looked up from germline, CDR1 is SGHTA and CDR2 is FQGNSA. Trimming took 5 bases from V and 0 from J, leaving 8 bases between them. CDR3 size: 14 residues. CDR3 nucleotide sequence: TGTGCCAGCAGCCGGGACAACTCTGGAAACACCATATATTTT. Amino acid sequence: CASSRDNSGNTIYF.

This clone was seen a handful of times. The chain links TRBV2 to TRBJ1-5; D uncertain. Germline assignment: CDR1 SNHLY and CDR2 FYNNEI. Trimming took 6 bases from V and 7 from J, leaving 16 bases between them. The CDR3 is 14 residues long. The chain's CDR3 is CASSDRGPGQPQHF. CDR3 nucleotides: TGTGCCAGCAGCGACCGAGGGCCGGGGCAGCCCCAGCATTTT.

This sequence joins TRBV18 and TRBJ2-5; D remains ambiguous. The CDR3 is made up of 13 amino acids. The V gene lost 3 bases and the J gene lost 5 bases, with 10 bases spanning the gap. CDR1 and CDR2 (germline): KGHSH, LQKENI. This CDR3 reads CASSPLSGETQYF. In DNA, the CDR3 is TGTGCCAGCTCACCCCTCTCGGGTGAGACCCAGTACTTC.

This chain links TRBV19 with TRBJ1-3; D unclear. The V and J ends lost 4 bases and 3 bases respectively, with 19 bases between them. Germline V gives CDR1 LNHDA, CDR2 SQIVND (reference sequence). The CDR3 sequence is 17 residues long. The CDR3 DNA is TGTGCCAGTAGTAGCCGCCGTTCGGAGACTTTTGGAAACACCATATATTTT. Its protein is CASSSRRSETFGNTIYF.

This clone was observed a few times. J is TRBJ1-1 and V is TRBV5-4; TRBD1 is a possible D gene (5 bases). Germline loops: CDR1 SGHNT, CDR2 YYREEE (reference sequence). The CDR3 extends over 14 amino acids. V was cut by 0 bases and J by 0 bases, with 6 bases left in between. The CDR3 protein is CASSLEGLNTEAFF. The CDR3 nucleotides are TGTGCCAGCAGCTTGGAGGGGCTGAACACTGAAGCTTTCTTT.

Turning to this clone: One end of the junction fails to match germline, which may point to a read error. The J gene is TRBJ1-1, the V gene TRBV5-1; the D gene is possibly TRBD1 (5 bases). Germline values: CDR1 SGHRS, CDR2 YFSETQ. The CDR3 extends over 13 amino acids. The CDR3 loop is CASASVLDTETFF. For the CDR3, the DNA is TGCGCCAGCGCCTCCGTATTGGACACTGAAACTTTCTTT. Full variable domain (outside the CDR3, taken from reference TRBV5-1 and TRBJ1-1): KAGVTQTPRYLIKTRGQQVTLSCSPISGHRSVSWYQQTPGQGLQFLFEYFSETQRNKGNFPGRFSGRQFSNSRSEMNVSTLELGDSALYLCASASVLDTETFFGQGTRLTVV.

This clone was seen a few times. The genes are TRBV28 and TRBJ1-3, with 8 bases aligning to TRBD1. The CDR3 length is 16 residues. Germline loops: CDR1 MDHEN, CDR2 SYDVKM. V was clipped by 6 bases and J by 3 bases; unmatched bases: 10. The CDR3 region is CASRLPDRDGGNTIYF. CDR3 nucleotide sequence: TGTGCCAGCAGGCTCCCGGACAGGGACGGTGGAAACACCATATATTTT.

The J gene is TRBJ1-4, the V gene TRBV19; D not resolved. The CDR3 consists of 16 residues. Per the germline V gene, CDR1 is LNHDA and CDR2 is SQIVND (reference sequence). V was trimmed by 7 bases and J by 1 base, leaving 16 bases between them. The CDR3 sequence is CASTGRGRETNEKLFF. Written as DNA, the CDR3 is TGTGCCAGTACAGGCAGAGGGAGAGAAACTAATGAAAAACTGTTTTTT. The full variable domain, its missing parts supplied by reference TRBV19 and TRBJ1-4, is DGGITQSPKYLFRKEGQNVTLSCEQNLNHDAMYWYRQDPGQGLRLIYYSQIVNDFQKGDIAEGYSVSREKKESFPLTVTSAQKNPTAFYLCASTGRGRETNEKLFFGSGTQLSVL.

This sequence joins TRBV7-9 and TRBJ2-3, with a possible D match to TRBD2 (6 bases). V lost 4 bases, J lost 5 bases, and 10 bases lay in between. Germline CDR1 and CDR2: SEHNR and FQNEAQ (reference sequence). This CDR3 is 13 amino acids long. The CDR3 DNA follows: TGTGCCAGCAGCTCGGCGGGGCGAGATACGCAGTATTTT. It specifies CASSSAGRDTQYF.

The rearrangement links TRBV6-5 to TRBJ2-7; 9 bases fit TRBD1. Losses at the gene ends were 8 bases for V and 3 bases for J; bases not matched to a gene: 11. Germline V gene data show CDR1 as MNHEY and CDR2 as SVGAGI. This CDR3 has 15 amino acids. The CDR3 spells CASRPGDRALYEQYF. DNA of the CDR3: TGTGCCAGCCGGCCTGGGGACAGGGCGCTCTACGAGCAGTACTTC.

This clone was recorded once. This chain links TRBV11-2 with TRBJ2-3; 11 nucleotides line up with TRBD2. Germline V gene data show CDR1 as SGHAT and CDR2 as FQNNGV. The V gene end was trimmed by 3 bases and the J gene end by 5 bases; junction bases not matched to a gene: 1. This CDR3 contains 14 residues. CDR3 bases: TGTGCCAGCAGCTTTAGCGGGGGGGTAGATACGCAGTATTTT. Protein: CASSFSGGVDTQYF. The entire variable domain, with the rest obtained from reference TRBV11-2 and TRBJ2-3, is as follows: EAGVAQSPRYKIIEKRQSVAFWCNPISGHATLYWYQQILGQGPKLLIQFQNNGVVDDSQLPKDRFSAERLKGVDSTLKIQPAKLEDSAVYLCASSFSGGVDTQYFGPGTRLTVL.

The V call is TRBV19, the J call TRBJ1-5; 8 bases are shared with TRBD1. In germline, CDR1 is LNHDA, CDR2 SQIVND (reference sequence). V was pared by 3 bases and J by 8 bases, with 3 bases of the junction left unmatched. This CDR3 region has 13 residues. DNA of the CDR3: TGTGCCAGTAGTATTTCAGGGGGCAAGCCCCAGCATTTT. As protein: CASSISGGKPQHF.

The gene calls are TRBV6-1 and TRBJ1-6, with 7 nucleotides matching TRBD1. Looked up from germline, CDR1 is MNHNS and CDR2 is SASEGT. This CDR3 has 17 residues. Germline trimming cut 1 base from V and 6 bases from J; bases unmatched to any gene: 9. As DNA, the CDR3 is TGTGCCAGCAGTGAAGGTGGTAGGGGGCGAGGTAATTCACCCCTCCACTTT. The encoded protein is CASSEGGRGRGNSPLHF.

V and J are TRBV7-7 and TRBJ2-7; a weak D match, TRBD2 (5 bases). Trimming stripped 0 bases from V and 3 bases from J, with 6 bases between. CDR1 is SSHAT and CDR2 is FNYEAQ in the germline V gene (reference sequence). The CDR3 contains 13 residues. CDR3 protein: CASSLAAGYEQYF. CDR3 sequence (DNA): TGTGCCAGCAGCTTAGCCGCGGGCTACGAGCAGTACTTC.

V gene TRBV21-1 combines with J gene TRBJ1-2. TRBV21-1 is a pseudogene segment. This CDR3 spans 17 amino acids. DNA of the CDR3: TGTGCCAGCAGCAAATTTAAATCGGTTGAGGGAGACTATGGCTACACCTTC. Protein sequence: CASSKFKSVEGDYGYTF.

The rearrangement links TRBV4-2 to TRBJ1-2, with 10 bases aligning to TRBD1. The CDR3 has 16 residues. Germline V gives CDR1 LGHNA, CDR2 YNFKEQ. Trimming took 0 bases from V and 3 from J; bases not matched to a gene: 4. The CDR3 spells CASSQEGQGQYYGYTF. In DNA form, the CDR3 reads TGTGCCAGCAGCCAAGAGGGACAGGGGCAATACTATGGCTACACCTTC.

V and J are TRBV7-9 and TRBJ2-2; D might be TRBD2 (7 bases). This CDR3 is 15 amino acids long. CDR1 is SEHNR and CDR2 is FQNEAQ in the germline V gene (reference sequence). Trimming took 5 bases from V and 6 from J, leaving 16 bases between them. The CDR3 is CASSALSGGPGELFF. The CDR3 nucleotides are TGTGCCAGCAGCGCCTTGTCGGGGGGCCCCGGGGAGCTGTTTTTT.

The gene calls are TRBV6-4 and TRBJ2-3; 8 positions match TRBD2. Germline V gene sequence: CDR1 MRHNA, CDR2 SNTAGT. After removal of 5 bases from V and 5 bases from J, the junction contained 6 bases not matched to a gene. The CDR3 has 14 residues. The CDR3 DNA reads TGTGCCAGCAGTCCGGGGGGGGACCAAGATACGCAGTATTTT. Its translation: CASSPGGDQDTQYF.

The chain combines TRBV11-2 with TRBJ2-2; TRBD1 agrees at 7 bases. The junction had 6 bases not matched to a gene; V was cut back by 5 bases and J by 0 bases. Germline loops: CDR1 SGHAT, CDR2 FQNNGV. The CDR3 is 16 residues long. The CDR3 loop is CASSRDRVPNTGELFF. Written as DNA, the CDR3 is TGTGCCAGCAGCCGCGACAGGGTACCGAACACCGGGGAGCTGTTTTTT.

This clone was seen a few times. This sequence joins TRBV25-1 and TRBJ2-7, with TRBD2 identical over 9 bases. The CDR3 totals 18 residues. V dropped 2 bases and J dropped 5; count of bases not matched to a gene: 16. Germline-derived CDR1 and CDR2 are MGHDK and SYGVNS. CDR3 residues: CASSERIRGPSGAHEQYF. CDR3 DNA: TGTGCCAGCAGTGAAAGGATCCGGGGGCCTAGCGGGGCCCACGAGCAGTACTTC.

The chain employs TRBV19 and TRBJ2-1; 12 bases are shared with TRBD1. Looked up from germline, CDR1 is LNHDA and CDR2 is SQIVND (reference sequence). J gave up 6 bases and V 9 bases, and 3 bases lay outside the gene matches. The CDR3 totals 13 residues. CDR3 in DNA: TGTGCCAGCCGGGACAGGGGGCCCAATGAGCAGTTCTTC. Translating it yields CASRDRGPNEQFF.

The CDR3 protein is CASRDSNQPQHF. CDR3 DNA: TGTGCCAGCAGGGACAGTAATCAGCCCCAGCATTTT. The chain employs TRBV2 and TRBJ1-5, with D tentatively TRBD1 (6 bases). CDR1 SNHLY and CDR2 FYNNEI come from the germline V gene. Trimming pared 6 bases from V and 4 bases from J, leaving 7 bases between. The CDR3 is 12 amino acids.

In its sample, this clone was seen a few times. CDR3 nucleotide sequence: TGTGCCAGCAGCCTAGCGGGGGGGCAATTAGAGACCCAGTACTTC. Encoded protein: CASSLAGGQLETQYF. The rearrangement joins TRBV6-5 to TRBJ2-5; 12 bases are shared with TRBD2. The germline V gene encodes CDR1 MNHEY and CDR2 SVGAGI. This CDR3 comprises 15 residues. V trimming: 6 bases; J trimming: 4 bases; junction bases outside the gene matches: 6.

The chain carries TRBV6-5 and TRBJ2-7; 7 bases map to TRBD2. The ends lost 4 bases at V and 7 bases at J; junction bases unmatched: 7. Germline V lookup: CDR1 MNHEY, CDR2 SVGAGI. The CDR3 consists of 13 residues. The CDR3 DNA follows: TGTGCCAGCAGTTTGGGGGTACTAGCGGAGCAGTACTTC. This translates into CASSLGVLAEQYF.